This passage covers 3 T cell receptor beta chains from one sample sequenced in a study of CXCR3-negative and CXCR3-positive naive CD8 T cells. Study-level findings and limits: TRB CDR3s were more hydrophobic in CXCR3-positive than in CXCR3-negative naive cells.

These receptors are not linked to any known antigen. The TRB libraries of cDNA were built by UMI-labeled 5' RACE. Reanalyzing the 5' RACE reads, TCRdb keeps one entry per CDR3 protein, without DNA. The sample features about 50,000 distinct CDR3 sequences, with 0.56% in its top ten. Input material: naive CXCR3+ CD8+ T cells from blood. The sample's subset: CD45RO-CCR7+CD27+CD95- naive CD8+ T cells expressing CXCR3 (TNR3+). These receptors were collected from a human donor in good health. Some clones in this sample may be carry-over from other donors' samples.

The rearrangement links TRBV14 to TRBJ2-7. CDR1 is SGHDN and CDR2 is FVKESK in the germline V gene. The CDR3 consists of 11 residues. The chain's CDR3 is CASSQEGEQYF. Complete variable domain (other parts from reference TRBV14 and TRBJ2-7): EAGVTQFPSHSVIEKGQTVTLRCDPISGHDNLYWYRRVMGKEIKFLLHFVKESKQDESGMPNNRFLAERTGGTYSTLKVQPAELEDSGVYFCASSQEGEQYFGPGTRLTVT.

The CDR3 reads CASSSQKGTQYF. V usage is TRBV13 and J usage is TRBJ2-5. The CDR3 runs 12 residues. Germline V CDR1 and CDR2: PRHDT, FYEKMQ (reference sequence).

The chain is built from TRBV7-2 and TRBJ2-7; checking the TCRdb D call of TRBD2 is not possible without DNA. Looked up from germline, CDR1 is SGHTA and CDR2 is FQGNSA. The CDR3 has 16 residues. This chain's CDR3 is CASSFGPTSGSYEQYF.